The 12 T cell receptor beta chains below all came from one sample that was sequenced in a study of cytomegalovirus exposure and HLA in healthy donors. PCR primers comprised 60 Vbeta and 13 Jbeta primers. The method was immunoSEQ multiplex PCR; TCRdb's version includes in-frame clones alone and lacks a portion of them. The sample contains over 150,000 clones, roughly 90% of which appear only once. Sequencing input: PBMCs. The receptors shown here come from a girl in the first two years of life in good health and CMV-seronegative.

The rearrangement uses TRBV27 and TRBJ2-7; TRBD1 might be the D (5 bases). V lost 3 bases and J 3 bases, leaving 9 bases between the germline ends. The CDR3 has 13 amino acids. CDR1 and CDR2 from the germline V gene are MNHEY and SMNVEV (reference sequence). CDR3 sequence: CASSFQGYYEQYF. The CDR3 DNA is TGTGCCAGCAGTTTTCAGGGCTACTACGAGCAGTACTTC.

The chain is built from TRBV6-5 and TRBJ1-2; D is unclear. CDR1 is MNHEY, CDR2 SVGAGI, per germline. The CDR3 contains 12 residues. V lost 2 bases, J lost 6 bases, and 7 bases lay in between. The CDR3 spells CASSYAGDGYTF. The CDR3 DNA reads as TGTGCCAGCAGTTACGCCGGGGATGGCTACACCTTC.

This clone was seen a few times. V gene TRBV25-1 combines with J gene TRBJ2-7; the match to TRBD1 covers 7 bases. V dropped 8 bases and J dropped 4; count of bases not matched to a gene: 5. Per germline, CDR1 MGHDK and CDR2 SYGVNS. The CDR3 loop spans 12 amino acids. CDR3 sequence: CASERQGYEQYF. The CDR3 DNA follows: TGTGCCAGCGAGCGACAGGGATACGAGCAGTACTTC.

CDR3 region: CASSLARRETQYF. The CDR3 DNA is TGTGCCAGCAGCTTAGCACGGAGAGAGACCCAGTACTTC. The chain recombines TRBV7-9 with TRBJ2-5; D not certain. V lost 0 bases to trimming and J lost 4 bases, with 6 bases between them. CDR1 SEHNR and CDR2 FQNEAQ come from the germline V gene (reference sequence). The CDR3 extends over 13 amino acids.

The chain joins TRBV6-1 to TRBJ2-3, with D maybe TRBD1 (6 bases). Germline lookup yields CDR1 MNHNS and CDR2 SASEGT. CDR3 length: 14 amino acids. Trimming cost V 5 bases and J 3 bases, with 12 bases left between them. The CDR3: CASSPGQGTDTQYF. In DNA form, the CDR3 reads TGTGCCAGCAGTCCGGGTCAGGGGACAGATACGCAGTATTTT.

The V gene is TRBV18, the J gene TRBJ2-1; 8 nucleotides align to TRBD2. The length of the CDR3 is 16 residues. V lost 4 bases and J lost 3; bases outside the gene matches: 8. Germline assignment: CDR1 KGHSH and CDR2 LQKENI. The CDR3 spells CASSLSGGLHYNEQFF. The CDR3 DNA reads TGTGCCAGCTCACTAAGCGGGGGCCTTCACTACAATGAGCAGTTCTTC.

The chain is built from TRBV9 and TRBJ1-1; TRBD1 aligns across 8 bases. The CDR3 length is 18 residues. The V and J ends lost 2 bases and 0 bases, in that order; junction bases with no gene match: 12. Germline CDR1 and CDR2: SGDLS and YYNGEE. Here the CDR3 reads CASSVLRGHRLLNTEAFF. The CDR3 DNA is TGTGCCAGCAGCGTCCTCAGGGGGCACAGGCTATTGAACACTGAAGCTTTCTTT.

This chain joins TRBV5-4 and TRBJ2-3; TRBD1 might be the D (6 bases). The V gene's germline CDR1 is SGHNT and CDR2 YYREEE (reference sequence). This CDR3 contains 16 residues. Trimming took off 0 bases at V and 3 bases at J, with 14 bases between the two ends. CDR3 protein: CASSLEGVQLTDTQYF. CDR3 bases: TGTGCCAGCAGCTTGGAGGGGGTCCAACTGACAGATACGCAGTATTTT.

The rearrangement joins TRBV4-2 to TRBJ2-1; TRBD2 matches 10 bases. CDR1 is LGHNA and CDR2 is YNFKEQ in the germline V gene. V dropped 2 bases and J dropped 7; count of bases not matched to a gene: 5. The CDR3 extends over 15 amino acids. Written as DNA, the CDR3 is TGTGCCAGCAGCCAACAGCGGGGGGGCATAAATGAGCAGTTCTTC. This codes for CASSQQRGGINEQFF.

The V gene is TRBV28, the J gene TRBJ1-4, with TRBD1 matching 7 bases. The CDR3 spans 14 residues. The junction had 9 bases not matched to a gene; V was cut back by 6 bases and J by 8 bases. From germline, CDR1 is MDHEN and CDR2 SYDVKM. The CDR3 sequence: CASRKTGEGEKLFF. CDR3 coding DNA: TGTGCCAGCAGGAAAACAGGGGAAGGAGAAAAACTGTTTTTT.

The rearrangement links TRBV27 to TRBJ2-7; TRBD2 aligns across 7 bases. This CDR3 region has 14 residues. The junction had 8 bases not matched to a gene; V was cut back by 5 bases and J by 4 bases. Germline CDR1 and CDR2: MNHEY and SMNVEV (reference sequence). CDR3 protein: CASSIRGGVYEQYF. The CDR3 DNA follows: TGTGCCAGCAGTATACGTGGGGGGGTTTACGAGCAGTACTTC.

This sequence joins TRBV10-3 and TRBJ1-5; D possibly corresponds to TRBD1 (5 bases). The ends were cut back, 6 bases at V and 7 bases at J, with 19 bases in the middle. The CDR3 runs 15 residues. The germline V gene has CDR1 ENHRY and CDR2 SYGVKD. In DNA, the CDR3 is TGTGCCATCAGCCTTAGCATCCAGGGCGGACAGCCCCAGCATTTT. It codes for CAISLSIQGGQPQHF.